The 9 T cell receptor beta chains in this list originate from one sample, sequenced in a study of T cell responses to AZD1222 COVID-19 vaccine. Data came from immunoSEQ multiplex PCR; TCRdb stores just in-frame clones and leaves some out. The data contain 34,000 or so clones, about 88% of them singletons. The sequencing here drew on peripheral blood, taken on day 0 of AZD1222 vaccination. All receptors derive from an adult in good health.

This clone was counted a single time. The chain has TRBV9 and TRBJ1-3; D remains ambiguous. V shed 4 bases and J shed 4 bases, with 9 bases lying between them. From germline, CDR1 is SGDLS and CDR2 YYNGEE. The CDR3 extends over 13 amino acids. DNA for the CDR3: TGTGCCAGCAGCCCATGGAGAGGAAACACCATATATTTT. Its protein is CASSPWRGNTIYF.

V and J are TRBV27 and TRBJ2-7; perhaps TRBD1 as D (7 bases). V lost 5 bases and J lost 3, with 17 bases in between. Germline CDR1 and CDR2: MNHEY and SMNVEV (reference sequence). This CDR3 contains 15 residues. CDR3 coding DNA: TGTGCCAGCAGTCCCCCAGGGGGGATTTTCTACGAGCAGTACTTC. Translating it yields CASSPPGGIFYEQYF.

The rearrangement joins TRBV3-1 (or the pseudogene TRBV3-2) to TRBJ2-7; D not resolved. Trimming cost V 3 bases and J 1 base, with 13 bases left between them. The length of the CDR3 is 15 residues. Germline V gives CDR1 LGHDT, CDR2 YNNKEL (reference sequence). CDR3 in DNA: TGTGCCAGCAGCCAGACAATAGTTGAGTCCTACGAGCAGTACTTC. The encoded protein is CASSQTIVESYEQYF.

This chain joins TRBV12-5 and TRBJ1-1; 7 bases match TRBD1. The trim removed 5 bases at V and 5 bases at J, leaving 5 bases unmatched. Germline V gene sequence: CDR1 LGHNT, CDR2 FRNRAP. The CDR3 has 13 residues. The CDR3 DNA follows: TGTGCTAGTGGTACCCGACAGGGTACTGAAGCTTTCTTT. Protein: CASGTRQGTEAFF.

The V gene is TRBV18, the J gene TRBJ1-3, with TRBD1 identical over 10 bases. CDR3 size: 15 residues. The germline V gene encodes CDR1 KGHSH and CDR2 LQKENI. Trimming at V came to 5 bases and at J to 11 bases, leaving 12 bases not matched to a gene. The CDR3 loop reads CASSAGTGDVVPIYF. The DNA of the CDR3 is TGTGCCAGCTCAGCCGGGACAGGGGACGTCGTACCCATATATTTT.

The rearrangement uses TRBV2 and TRBJ2-3; 9 positions match TRBD1. V lost 9 bases, J lost 2 bases, and 15 bases stayed unmatched. Germline V lookup: CDR1 SNHLY, CDR2 FYNNEI. The CDR3 spans 17 residues. CDR3: CASGGRGDRDFTDTQYF. The CDR3 DNA reads TGTGCCAGTGGGGGCAGAGGGGACAGGGATTTCACAGATACGCAGTATTTT.

The chain uses TRBV7-2 and TRBJ2-4; tentatively, D is TRBD1 or TRBD2 (6 bases each). V was shortened by 0 bases and J by 2 bases, with 17 bases between the two germline ends. CDR1 is SGHTA, CDR2 FQGNSA, per germline. The CDR3 covers 18 residues. This chain's CDR3 is CASSLAGARRGSKNIQYF. The CDR3 coding sequence is TGTGCCAGCAGCTTAGCAGGAGCGCGGAGGGGGTCCAAAAACATTCAGTACTTC.

The chain links TRBV21-1 to TRBJ1-1; the table's D call TRBD1 went unverified against the DNA. TRBV21-1 is shown as a pseudogene. The CDR3 has 12 amino acids. DNA for the CDR3: TGTGCCAGCAGTTACAGGGGCACTGAAGCTTTCTTT. Its protein product is CASSYRGTEAFF.

J is TRBJ2-7 and V is TRBV20-1; D is perhaps TRBD2 (6 bases). Trimming pared 3 bases from V and 0 bases from J, leaving 15 bases between. The germline V gene encodes CDR1 DFQATT and CDR2 SNEGSKA (reference sequence). The CDR3 contains 15 residues. In DNA, the CDR3 is TGCAGTGCTAGTCCCAGCGGGCTAAGCTCCTACGAGCAGTACTTC. This sequence encodes CSASPSGLSSYEQYF.